This paragraph reports one T cell receptor (beta chain). No antigen is known for it. Libraries were made from TCR beta cDNA, and they carried unique molecular identifiers. One entry per CDR3 protein results from TCRdb running MiXCR on the PCR reads. The table has about 460,000 distinct CDR3 sequences, around 40% seen once; the top ten hold 12%. The germline V and J ends were trimmed by 0 bases and 6 bases, with 7 bases remaining between them. The CDR3 is 14 residues long. CDR1 SGHRS and CDR2 YFSETQ come from the germline V gene. The sample belongs to a study of post-analysis software for immune sequencing data. Turning to the study itself: Disease courses included relapsing-remitting, secondary progressive and progressive-relapsing multiple sclerosis. Whole-study results and caveats: In patients, 4 to 6 TRBV segments were more frequent than in controls, with TRBV5-6, TRBV5-1 and TRBV20-1 among them.

This sequence was found in a girl aged 10 to 17 with multiple sclerosis. This rearrangement joins TRBV5-1 to TRBJ1-6; D not certain. Sample: blood. The CDR3 DNA reads TGCGCCAGCAGCTTGGCCGAGTCTAATTCACCCCTCCACTTT. This translates into CASSLAESNSPLHF.